This T cell receptor beta chain was sequenced in a study of vaccination effects on CD4 cells after COVID-19. Background on the study: ViraFEST expansion of antigen-specific CD4+ T cells with viral peptide pools preceded sequencing. Findings of the study overall: Only a few convalescent patients and no early post-infection timepoints featured in the study.

It was after around 10 days of culture that CD4+ T cells were isolated. The participants, recipients of two vaccine doses, got either BNT162b2 or mRNA-1273. This CDR3 is built from 18 residues. Germline CDR1 SGHVS, CDR2 FNYEAQ. Trimming stripped 5 bases from V and 0 bases from J, with 20 bases between. As for this clone: Its antigen is currently unknown.

Sequencing used immunoSEQ multiplex PCR; TCRdb keeps in-frame clones, though not all of them. The sample carries about 45,000 clones, 60% to 75% recorded once. J is TRBJ1-3 and V is TRBV7-6, with D possibly being TRBD1 (6 bases). The source material was CD4+ T cells from PBMCs cultured without peptide, sampled after COVID-19 vaccination. The TCR was taken from a human donor who received a COVID-19 vaccine. This chain's CDR3 is CASSVRDNTFTSGNTIYF. The CDR3 DNA follows: TGTGCCAGCAGCGTCCGGGACAACACCTTCACCTCTGGAAACACCATATATTTT.